Listed below are T cell receptor beta chains from one sample, sequenced in a study of graft-versus-host responses after intestinal transplantation. TCRdb's table, derived via immunoSEQ multiplex PCR, lists solely in-frame clones and lacks some. The repertoire consists of 40,000 or so clones, with more than 80% occurring once and the leading ten covering around 3.6%. The material sequenced was PBMCs, taken 700 to 850 days after intestinal transplantation. All receptors derive from a human patient who received an intestinal transplant, so some T cells may come from the graft donor. Both conserved end residues are trimmed from each CDR3. The D gene is left open where the match is weak. Clone size, where shown, is once, few, many, or a class for clones that have expanded.

TRBV9	TRBJ1-4	TRBD1	NA	ASSVETGQGNEKLF
TRBV30	TRBJ1-6	NA	NA	AWSLLESPLH
TRBV7-6	TRBJ1-5	NA	NA	ASSSGANQPQH
TRBV28	TRBJ2-1	NA	NA	ASRPRSYNEQF
TRBV11-1	TRBJ2-1	NA	NA	ASSLTPGHDFYNEQF
TRBV19	TRBJ1-1	NA	NA	ASSIDWGNTEAF
TRBV6-1	TRBJ2-1	TRBD1	NA	ASSFRTGGNEQF
TRBV7-9	TRBJ1-6	NA	NA	ASSLAQGNSPPH
TRBV6-1	TRBJ2-3	TRBD2	NA	ASSVLSGGTDTQY
TRBV6-6	TRBJ2-7	TRBD2	NA	ASTPGRAYEQY
TRBV29-1	TRBJ2-2	NA	NA	SVEDEGRELF
TRBV2	TRBJ2-5	TRBD1	few	ASRRRDRGQETQY
TRBV7-2	TRBJ2-1	TRBD2	NA	ASSLVGLAGGPNEQF
TRBV15	TRBJ2-3	TRBD2	once	ATSRVGGRRVNTQY
TRBV5-5	TRBJ2-7	NA	NA	ASSLYKGPYEQY
TRBV5-1	TRBJ2-5	TRBD2	NA	ASSSQLAQEETQY
TRBV11-2	TRBJ2-3	TRBD2	NA	ASSSTSGRTSTDTQY
TRBV19	TRBJ1-2	TRBD1	NA	ASSTIRTGVGYGYT
TRBV29-1	TRBJ2-3	TRBD1	NA	SVARTGDGTDTQY
TRBV29-1	TRBJ2-5	TRBD1	NA	SVGQGAWETQY
TRBV5-1	TRBJ1-1	NA	NA	ASMIKGRINEAF
TRBV7-7	TRBJ1-4	TRBD1	NA	AGPGQETNEKLF
TRBV29-1	TRBJ2-7	NA	NA	SALASGYEQY
TRBV5-1	TRBJ2-1	NA	NA	ASSLASAAAYNEQF
TRBV27	TRBJ2-7	TRBD2	NA	ASSLGLRTSGRLAYEQY
TRBV30	TRBJ1-5	NA	NA	AWSEAVGGYQPQH
TRBV5-1	TRBJ1-3	TRBD1	NA	ASSSTGNGNTIY
TRBV18	TRBJ1-1	TRBD1	NA	ASSPRDRVDTEAF
TRBV18	TRBJ1-1	NA	NA	ASSPPGQAGLEAF
TRBV6-6	TRBJ1-5	NA	NA	ASSYSGSGGNQPQH
TRBV2	TRBJ2-1	NA	once	ASSVGQKNNEQF
TRBV28	TRBJ1-3	NA	NA	ASKLSGLASGNTIY
TRBV7-2	TRBJ2-7	NA	NA	ASSLQVGQGFFYEQY